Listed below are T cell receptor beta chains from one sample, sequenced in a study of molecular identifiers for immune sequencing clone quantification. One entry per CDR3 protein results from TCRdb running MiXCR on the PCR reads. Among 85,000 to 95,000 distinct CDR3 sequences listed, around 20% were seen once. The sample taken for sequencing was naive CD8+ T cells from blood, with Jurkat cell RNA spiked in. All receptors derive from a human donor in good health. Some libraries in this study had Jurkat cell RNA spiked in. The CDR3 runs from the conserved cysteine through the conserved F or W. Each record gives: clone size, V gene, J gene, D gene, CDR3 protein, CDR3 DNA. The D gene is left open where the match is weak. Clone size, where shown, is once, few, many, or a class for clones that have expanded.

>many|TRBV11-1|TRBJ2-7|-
CASSYGGDEQYF
TGTGCCAGCAGCTATGGGGGTGACGAGCAGTACTTC
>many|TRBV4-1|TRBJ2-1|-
CASSQGIWAANEQFF
TGCGCCAGCAGCCAAGGCATCTGGGCAGCCAATGAGCAGTTCTTC
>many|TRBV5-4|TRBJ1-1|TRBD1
CASSLTGGTNAFF
TGTGCCAGCAGCTTGACAGGGGGCACTAACGCTTTCTTT
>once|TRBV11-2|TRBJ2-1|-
CVSSPGATYDEQFF
TGTGTCAGCAGCCCGGGAGCCACCTACGATGAGCAGTTCTTC
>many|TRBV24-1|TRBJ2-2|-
CATSDPEQGFLGELFF
TGTGCCACCAGTGATCCAGAACAGGGTTTTCTCGGGGAGCTGTTTTTT
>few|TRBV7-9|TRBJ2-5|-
CACSLSFEETQYF
TGTGCCTGCAGCTTAAGTTTCGAAGAGACCCAGTACTTC
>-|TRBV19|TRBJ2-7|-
CASKFSGGEQYF
TGTGCCAGTAAGTTCTCCGGGGGCGAGCAGTACTTC
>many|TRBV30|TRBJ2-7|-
CAWSPESSYEQYF
TGTGCCTGGAGTCCAGAGAGCTCCTACGAGCAGTACTTC
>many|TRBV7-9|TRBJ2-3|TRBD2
CASSLAGDSDTQYF
TGTGCCAGCAGCCTTGCGGGGGATTCAGATACGCAGTATTTT
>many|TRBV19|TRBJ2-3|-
CASSTLGTDTQYF
TGTGCCAGTAGTACCCTGGGCACAGATACGCAGTATTTT
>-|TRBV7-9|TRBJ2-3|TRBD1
CASGPKTGSTDTQYF
TGTGCCAGCGGCCCTAAGACAGGGAGCACAGATACGCAGTATTTT
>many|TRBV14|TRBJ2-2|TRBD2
CASSPELAGVNTGELFF
TGTGCCAGCAGCCCAGAACTAGCGGGGGTGAACACCGGGGAGCTGTTTTTT
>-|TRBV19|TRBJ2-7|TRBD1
CATSTGTYEQYF
TGTGCCACCTCGACAGGGACCTACGAGCAGTACTTC
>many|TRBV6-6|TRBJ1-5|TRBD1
CAAWTGGFNQPQHF
TGTGCCGCGTGGACAGGAGGATTCAATCAGCCCCAGCATTTT
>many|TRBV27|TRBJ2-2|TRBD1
CASSPGQGKGELFF
TGTGCCAGCAGCCCCGGACAGGGGAAGGGGGAGCTGTTTTTT
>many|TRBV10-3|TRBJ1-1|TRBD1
CAISEGTGRDTEAFF
TGTGCCATCAGTGAGGGGACAGGGAGGGACACTGAAGCTTTCTTT
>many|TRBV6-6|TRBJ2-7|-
CASSISASSYEQYF
TGTGCCAGCAGTATCAGCGCCAGCTCCTACGAGCAGTACTTC
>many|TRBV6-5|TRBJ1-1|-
CASSYSTLGANTEAFF
TGTGCCAGCAGTTACTCGACACTTGGGGCGAACACTGAAGCTTTCTTT
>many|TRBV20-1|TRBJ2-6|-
CSAKLSPGNSGANVLTF
TGCAGTGCTAAGTTGTCCCCGGGTAACTCTGGGGCCAACGTCCTGACTTTC
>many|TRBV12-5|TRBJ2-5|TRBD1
CASGLDRGRVGETQYF
TGTGCTAGTGGTTTGGACAGGGGGCGCGTCGGAGAGACCCAGTACTTC
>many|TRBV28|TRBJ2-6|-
CASSPRTTLANVLTF
TGTGCCAGCAGTCCCCGGACAACGTTGGCCAACGTCCTGACTTTC
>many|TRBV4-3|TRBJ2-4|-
CASSQDWAISAKNIQYF
TGCGCCAGCAGCCAAGACTGGGCTATCAGTGCAAAAAACATTCAGTACTTC
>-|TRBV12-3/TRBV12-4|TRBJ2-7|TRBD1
CTSSITQGHDEQYF
TGTACCAGCAGTATCACACAGGGGCACGACGAGCAGTACTTC
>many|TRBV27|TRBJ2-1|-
CASSLFGGTYNEQFF
TGTGCCAGCAGTTTATTTGGCGGGACCTACAATGAGCAGTTCTTC
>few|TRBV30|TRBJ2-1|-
CAWSRPGDEQFF
TGTGCCTGGAGTCGCCCGGGTGATGAGCAGTTCTTC
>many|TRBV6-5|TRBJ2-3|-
CASSYSRALSTDTQYF
TGTGCCAGCAGTTACTCGAGGGCCCTGAGCACAGATACGCAGTATTTT
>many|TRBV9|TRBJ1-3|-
CASSVKEGRAGNTIYF
TGTGCCAGCAGCGTAAAAGAGGGACGGGCTGGAAACACCATATATTTT
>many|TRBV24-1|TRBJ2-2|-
CATSETGYTGELFF
TGTGCCACCAGTGAGACGGGGTACACCGGGGAGCTGTTTTTT
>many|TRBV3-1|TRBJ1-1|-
CASSPDLSNTEAFF
TGTGCCAGCAGCCCTGACTTGAGTAACACTGAAGCTTTCTTT
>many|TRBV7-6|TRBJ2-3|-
CASSPPSLPTDTQYF
TGTGCCAGCAGCCCCCCCTCGCTGCCCACAGATACGCAGTATTTT
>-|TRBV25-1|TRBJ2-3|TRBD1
CASSEFPRDRGLEDTQYF
TGTGCCAGCAGTGAATTCCCCCGGGACAGGGGGCTGGAAGATACGCAGTATTTT
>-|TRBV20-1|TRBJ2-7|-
CSARDLGGVYEQYF
TGCAGTGCTAGAGATCTCGGTGGGGTCTACGAGCAGTACTTC
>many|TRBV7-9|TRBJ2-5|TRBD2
CASSDLTSGGRQETQYF
TGTGCCAGCAGTGATCTGACTAGCGGGGGGCGTCAAGAGACCCAGTACTTC
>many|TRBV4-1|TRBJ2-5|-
CASSQDGQRPPQETQYF
TGCGCCAGCAGCCAAGATGGGCAGCGGCCACCACAAGAGACCCAGTACTTC
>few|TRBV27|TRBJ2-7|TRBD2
CASSLTGLSYEQYF
TGTGCCAGCAGTTTAACGGGACTAAGCTACGAGCAGTACTTC
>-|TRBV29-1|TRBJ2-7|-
CSVPGTGSEQYF
TGCAGCGTTCCAGGGACCGGTAGCGAGCAGTACTTC
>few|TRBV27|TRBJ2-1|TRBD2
CASSLASGGYNEQFF
TGTGCCAGCAGTTTAGCTAGCGGGGGATACAATGAGCAGTTCTTC
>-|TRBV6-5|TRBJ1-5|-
CASSPWRQPPNQPQHF
TGTGCCAGCAGTCCGTGGAGGCAGCCGCCCAATCAGCCCCAGCATTTT
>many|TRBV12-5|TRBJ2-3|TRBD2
CASGLVIIGGLANRDTQYF
TGTGCTAGTGGTTTGGTAATTATAGGGGGACTAGCTAACAGGGATACGCAGTATTTT
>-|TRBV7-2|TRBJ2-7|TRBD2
CASSSRTSTYEQYF
TGTGCCAGCAGCTCCAGGACTAGTACTTACGAGCAGTACTTC
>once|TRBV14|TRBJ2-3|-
CASSQAPSSATDTQYF
TGTGCCAGCAGCCAAGCGCCCTCGTCGGCCACAGATACGCAGTATTTT
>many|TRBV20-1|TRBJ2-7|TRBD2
CSSRTSVSYEQYF
TGCAGTTCCCGGACTAGCGTGAGCTACGAGCAGTACTTC
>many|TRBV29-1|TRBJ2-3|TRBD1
CSAPGQGTDTQYF
TGCAGCGCACCGGGACAGGGGACAGATACGCAGTATTTT
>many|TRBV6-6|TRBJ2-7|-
CASSTGQSYEQYF
TGTGCCAGCAGTACCGGACAGTCCTACGAGCAGTACTTC
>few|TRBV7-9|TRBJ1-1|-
CAGSGGSEAFF
TGTGCCGGCAGCGGGGGGTCTGAAGCTTTCTTT
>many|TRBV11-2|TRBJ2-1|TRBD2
CASSFPGLAGGSSYNEQFF
TGTGCCAGCAGCTTCCCGGGACTAGCGGGGGGGAGCTCCTACAATGAGCAGTTCTTC
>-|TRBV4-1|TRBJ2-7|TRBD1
CASSLRTGDSYEQYF
TGCGCCAGCAGCCTCCGAACAGGGGACTCCTACGAGCAGTACTTC